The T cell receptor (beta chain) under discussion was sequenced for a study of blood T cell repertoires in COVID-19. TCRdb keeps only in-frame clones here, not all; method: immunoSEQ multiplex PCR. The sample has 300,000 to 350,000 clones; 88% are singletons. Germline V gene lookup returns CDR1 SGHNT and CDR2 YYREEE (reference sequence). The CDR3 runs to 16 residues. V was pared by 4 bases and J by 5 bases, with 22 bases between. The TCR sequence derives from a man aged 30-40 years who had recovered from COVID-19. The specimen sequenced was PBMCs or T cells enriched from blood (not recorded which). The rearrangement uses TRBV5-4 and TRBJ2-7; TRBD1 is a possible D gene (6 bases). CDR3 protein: CASSPRKQGRSHEQYF. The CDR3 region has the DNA TGTGCCAGCAGCCCCCGGAAACAGGGACGGTCCCACGAGCAGTACTTC.